This TCR beta chain was found in a study of blood T cell repertoires in COVID-19. About the research overall: Acute and convalescent COVID-19 specimens originated in the United States, Italy and Spain. PBMCs, B-cell-depleted T cells, or T cells provided the cDNA or gDNA that made up the material.

From germline, CDR1 is ENHRY and CDR2 SYGVKD. This CDR3 has 14 residues. Deletions cut 4 bases from V and 0 bases from J, with 10 bases between. As processed by the authors: By means of reference gene primer amplification, nucleated cell counts were estimated. Here immunoSEQ multiplex PCR was the method, and the copy in TCRdb shows in-frame clones only, minus some. V, J and clone size are taken as reported in that table, and D and trimming were inferred from the DNA itself. The data contain approximately 100,000 clones, about 89% of them seen just once; the ten biggest clones take up over 15%. The sequence derives from a human donor with acute or convalescent COVID-19. The donor label of this sample is uncertain. The genes are TRBV10-3 and TRBJ2-7; possible D gene TRBD2, 6 bases. Sample: peripheral blood. For the CDR3, the DNA is TGTGCCATCAGTGCCGGCGGGGACTCCTACGAGCAGTACTTC. Amino acids: CAISAGGDSYEQYF.